The 14 T cell receptor beta chains given below trace back to one sample, sequenced in a study of T cells in Graves' hyperthyroidism and ophthalmopathy. RNA transcripts gave rise to amplified TCR beta CDR3 regions. TCR CDR3 underwent first-round RT-PCR with the HTBI primer set. MiXCR, applied by TCRdb to the multiplex PCR reads, yields one record per CDR3 protein. The table shows nearly 600,000 distinct CDR3 sequences, with approximately 15% occurring only once. What was sequenced was blood. The receptors stem from a woman aged 18-29 years with Graves' ophthalmopathy.

This rearrangement joins TRBV28 to TRBJ1-5, with D unclear. V lost 3 bases to trimming and J lost 9 bases, with 9 bases between them. This CDR3 is 12 amino acids long. CDR1 and CDR2 (germline): MDHEN, SYDVKM. For the CDR3, the DNA is TGTGCCAGCAGTTTGCCCACCCCGCCCCAGCATTTT. Translated: CASSLPTPPQHF.

This clonotype was counted ten times or more. The V call is TRBV7-3, the J call TRBJ2-7; D gene uncertain. The ends were cut back, 5 bases at V and 0 bases at J, with 14 bases in the middle. The CDR3 runs to 15 residues. Germline V gene lookup returns CDR1 SGHTA and CDR2 FQGTGA. The CDR3 sequence is CASSQRNISSYEQYF. For the CDR3, the DNA is TGTGCCAGCAGCCAAAGGAATATAAGCTCCTACGAGCAGTACTTC.

This clonotype was seen many times. V usage is TRBV5-8 and J usage is TRBJ1-6; 7 bases fit TRBD1. In germline, CDR1 is SGHTS, CDR2 YDEGEE. The ends lost 4 bases at V and 5 bases at J; junction bases unmatched: 6. This CDR3 is built from 15 residues. CDR3 sequence reads: CASSLRDSNNSPLHF. As DNA, the CDR3 is TGTGCCAGCAGCCTCCGGGACAGCAATAATTCACCCCTCCACTTT.

This chain links TRBV24-1 with TRBJ2-1, with 12 bases matching TRBD2. The ends lost 6 bases at V and 9 bases at J; junction bases unmatched: 2. The V gene's germline CDR1 is KGHDR and CDR2 SFDVKD. The CDR3 extends over 13 amino acids. CDR3 amino acids: CATSLLAGGEQFF. The CDR3 bases are TGTGCCACCAGTCTACTAGCGGGAGGTGAGCAGTTCTTC.

This clonotype came up many times. The gene calls are TRBV20-1 and TRBJ2-4; 10 bases fit TRBD1. The CDR3 has 14 amino acids. Germline CDR1 and CDR2: DFQATT and SNEGSKA (reference sequence). With V trimmed by 3 bases and J by 8 bases, 7 bases remained unmatched. This CDR3 reads CSARDRGSEDIQYF. DNA for the CDR3: TGCAGTGCTAGGGACAGGGGGAGCGAGGACATTCAGTACTTC.

This clonotype was counted many times. CDR3 loop: CSARGTSGSVDEQFF. In DNA, the CDR3 is TGCAGTGCTAGAGGGACTAGCGGGAGTGTCGATGAGCAGTTCTTC. The J gene is TRBJ2-1, the V gene TRBV20-1, with 13 bases lining up with TRBD2. Germline loops: CDR1 DFQATT, CDR2 SNEGSKA (reference sequence). The J segment lost 8 bases and the V segment lost 1 base, leaving 5 bases of the junction unmatched. CDR3 size: 15 residues.

This clonotype was observed a few times. This rearrangement joins TRBV29-1 to TRBJ1-3; D call uncertain. V lost 4 bases and J lost 0, with 7 bases in between. CDR1 is SQVTM and CDR2 is ANQGSEA in the germline V gene. The CDR3 contains 13 residues. CDR3: CSVGSLSGNTIYF. As DNA, the CDR3 is TGCAGCGTTGGCAGTCTCTCTGGAAACACCATATATTTT.

This clonotype came up many times. V usage is TRBV12-3 or TRBV12-4 and J usage is TRBJ1-5; 7 bases match TRBD1. CDR3 length: 15 amino acids. V was pared by 5 bases and J by 0 bases, with 4 bases of the junction left unmatched. As DNA, the CDR3 is TGTGCCAGCAGTCAGGGGACAGATAGCAATCAGCCCCAGCATTTT. Its protein product is CASSQGTDSNQPQHF.

This clonotype was seen ten or more times. The chain has TRBV20-1 and TRBJ2-1; 15 bases match TRBD2. Germline V CDR1 and CDR2: DFQATT, SNEGSKA (reference sequence). V shed 4 bases and J 1 base; nucleotides not matched to a gene: 8. This CDR3 spans 18 amino acids. The CDR3 loop is CSAILSGLAGGSYNEQFF. CDR3 sequence (DNA): TGCAGTGCTATTCTATCGGGACTAGCGGGAGGTTCCTACAATGAGCAGTTCTTC.

The sample holds many counts of this clonotype. The V call is TRBV12-3 or TRBV12-4, the J call TRBJ1-1; tentatively, D is TRBD1 (6 bases). The V end lost 6 bases, the J end lost 1 base, and 12 bases lay between the germline ends. The CDR3 spans 14 residues. The DNA for the CDR3 is TGTGCCAGCAGCCCCTGGGGGCAGAACACTGAAGCTTTCTTT. Protein product: CASSPWGQNTEAFF.

This clonotype was counted at least ten times. V gene TRBV24-1 combines with J gene TRBJ2-2; 7 positions agree with TRBD2. This CDR3 is 17 amino acids long. With V trimmed by 5 bases and J by 1 base, 9 bases remained unmatched. The V gene's germline CDR1 is KGHDR and CDR2 SFDVKD. CDR3 loop: CATSALGRDLNTGELFF. CDR3 DNA: TGTGCCACCAGTGCCCTAGGGAGGGACCTGAACACCGGGGAGCTGTTTTTT.

The chain has TRBV7-9 and TRBJ1-5; D might be TRBD1 (6 bases). The germline gives CDR1 SEHNR, CDR2 FQNEAQ (reference sequence). This CDR3 contains 14 residues. V was pared by 2 bases and J by 3 bases, with 8 bases between. For the CDR3, the DNA is TGTGCCAGCAGCTTAACAGGGCCCAATCAGCCCCAGCATTTT. Protein sequence: CASSLTGPNQPQHF. The whole variable domain, remainder taken from reference TRBV7-9 and TRBJ1-5, is DTGVSQNPRHKITKRGQNVTFRCDPISEHNRLYWYRQTLGQGPEFLTYFQNEAQLEKSRLLSDRFSAERPKGSFSTLEIQRTEQGDSAMYLCASSLTGPNQPQHFGDGTRLSIL.

This clonotype was observed a few times. This chain connects TRBV19 to TRBJ1-2, with D perhaps TRBD1 (6 bases). The V gene lost 6 bases and the J gene lost 0 bases, with 11 bases spanning the gap. CDR3 length: 14 residues. In germline, CDR1 is LNHDA, CDR2 SQIVND (reference sequence). CDR3 in DNA: TGTGCCAGTAGGACAGGACGCCCTAACTATGGCTACACCTTC. Protein: CASRTGRPNYGYTF.

J is TRBJ2-7 and V is TRBV18; D perhaps matches TRBD1 (5 bases). CDR1 and CDR2 (germline): KGHSH, LQKENI. V gave up 2 bases and J gave up 2 bases, with 13 bases separating them. This CDR3 has 15 residues. Here the CDR3 reads CASSPSQGTAYEQYF. The CDR3 DNA is TGTGCCAGCTCACCAAGCCAGGGTACGGCCTACGAGCAGTACTTC.